Below, one T cell receptor beta chain is given with its context. Its specificity is not known. The sample belongs to a study of identical twins. CDR1 DFQATT and CDR2 SNEGSKA come from the germline V gene (reference sequence). V lost 0 bases, J lost 5 bases, and 10 bases lay in between. The CDR3 spans 13 residues. TCRdb analysed the 5' RACE reads with MiXCR anew, one entry per CDR3 protein. The sample lists nearly 900,000 distinct CDR3 sequences, about 12% occurring once. Study observations and caveats: Invariant cells of the MAIT and iNKT types might have partly distorted the zero-insertion analyses. Clonotypes of the beta chain that were abundant in cord blood carried fewer insertions (memory repertoires showed none).

These sequences were also reported in another study, on yellow fever vaccine responses in identical twins. That source reports: Twins' T cell vaccine responses reportedly looked partly convergent, partly personalized.

The sample taken for sequencing was PBMCs. This sequence was found in a young woman in good health. This sequence joins TRBV20-1 and TRBJ1-2; D remains unclear. The DNA for the CDR3 is TGCAGTGCTAGAGAGACCGGGAGATATGGCTACACCTTC. It yields the protein CSARETGRYGYTF.